Included here is one T cell receptor beta chain sequence, with context. Its antigen is not known. This sample is part of a study of CXCR3-negative and CXCR3-positive naive CD8 T cells. The study made its TRB cDNA libraries by 5' RACE, adding UMI labels. TCRdb reanalyzed the 5' RACE reads and collapses them to one entry per CDR3 protein, without DNA. The data include approximately 120,000 distinct CDR3 sequences; the top ten clones carry about 0.34%. Study-wide results and caveats: Researchers report that CXCR3-positive naive cells carry more hydrophobic TRB CDR3s than CXCR3-negative naive cells.

CDR1 is SGHAT and CDR2 is FQNNGV in the germline V gene. The CDR3 covers 15 residues. This clonotype originated in a human donor in good health. Some clones in this sample may be carry-over from other donors' samples. This chain links TRBV11-2 with TRBJ2-7; TCRdb's D call, TRBD2, is unchecked because there is no DNA. Sequencing was performed on naive CXCR3+ CD8+ T cells from blood. The subset denotes: CD45RO-CCR7+CD27+CD95- naive CD8+ T cells expressing CXCR3 (TNR3+). CDR3 region: CASRLMGLAVGEQYF.